What follows are 5 T cell receptor beta chains derived from one specimen sequenced in a study of siplizumab effects on memory and regulatory T cells (dated by TCRdb to about 2019). The library was built by means of the immunoSEQ multiplex PCR assay. The table was pulled from immuneACCESS by TCRdb, which kept in-frame rearrangements only. Such tables lose some clones; where checked, under half of the loss comes from unresolved V genes, and the rest has no known cause. Counted in this sample were approximately 82,000 clones; roughly 86% of them appeared once. Jointly, the top ten make up 1.5% of the sample. Sequencing was performed on Tregs sorted from blood. Every receptor here comes from a human donor in good health.

This clone was seen just once. CDR3 sequence: CSVRTYNEQFF. CDR3 in DNA: TGCAGCGTACGAACCTACAATGAGCAGTTCTTC. The gene calls are TRBV29-1 and TRBJ2-1; D unresolved. Per the germline V gene, CDR1 is SQVTM and CDR2 is ANQGSEA. The CDR3 is 11 residues long. Trimming shortened V by 6 bases and J by 2 bases, and 5 bases separated the two germline ends.

Comments on this clone: One end of the junction does not line up with germline, which may come from a read error. The chain links TRBV2 to TRBJ2-3; TRBD2 matches at 13 bases. In germline, CDR1 is SNHLY, CDR2 FYNNEI. This CDR3 is 15 amino acids long. Here the CDR3 reads CAGRLAGGPTDTQYF. The CDR3 nucleotides read TGTGCCGGCAGACTAGCGGGGGGCCCCACAGATACGCAGTATTTT.

This clone was counted once. V gene TRBV7-6 combines with J gene TRBJ2-7, with D perhaps matching TRBD1 or TRBD2 (6 bases each). V was clipped by 5 bases and J by 2 bases, with 19 bases between them. This CDR3 contains 16 residues. The germline V gene encodes CDR1 SGHVS and CDR2 FNYEAQ. The CDR3 DNA reads as TGTGCCAGCAGCACGGGGGCCAGGGGTCCCCCCTACGAGCAGTACTTC. Its protein is CASSTGARGPPYEQYF.

The chain couples TRBV5-5 to TRBJ2-1; D is undetermined. Per the germline V gene, CDR1 is SGHKS and CDR2 is YYEKEE (reference sequence). The CDR3 extends over 17 amino acids. Trimming left V 5 bases short and J 3 bases short, with 21 bases between. The CDR3 DNA follows: TGTGCCAGCAGTCCAATGCCGGTTTCCACCCTCTACAATGAGCAGTTCTTC. Protein sequence: CASSPMPVSTLYNEQFF.

The chain links TRBV30 to TRBJ2-5; D could derive from TRBD1 or TRBD2 (5 bases each). Germline CDR1 and CDR2: GTSNPN and SVGIG (reference sequence). CDR3 length: 16 amino acids. The ends were cut back, 2 bases at V and 0 bases at J, with 16 bases in the middle. The DNA of the CDR3 is TGTGCCTGGAGTATACCCGGGACGCTTTACCAAGAGACCCAGTACTTC. Protein: CAWSIPGTLYQETQYF. Supplemented by reference TRBV30 and TRBJ2-5, the full variable domain reads SQTIHQWPATLVQPVGSPLSLECTVEGTSNPNLYWYRQAAGRGLQLLFYSVGIGQISSEVPQNLSASRPQDRQFILSSKKLLLSDSGFYLCAWSIPGTLYQETQYFGPGTRLLVL.